This TCR beta chain was found in a study of Ad26.COV2.S vaccination and SARS-CoV-2 variants. Study-level background: Enrollment placed the donor in the COV1001 Ad26.COV2.S trial arm. Administration of Ad26.COV2.S was intramuscular, either once or twice 56 days apart.

The treatment denotes: roughly 18 received Ad26.COV2.S at low or high dose, single or two shots; roughly five received placebo; per-sample allocation not given. Sampling occurred on day 63 after the first vaccine or placebo injection. The study used a vaccine consisting of an Ad26 vector that expressed Wuhan-strain SARS-CoV-2 spike. This table comes from immunoSEQ multiplex PCR, and its TCRdb copy is limited to in-frame clones, with some not included. The data show 500,000 or so clones, around 88% seen once. The CDR3 extends over 11 amino acids. Trimming stripped 1 base from V and 10 bases from J, with 5 bases between. From germline, CDR1 is MDHEN and CDR2 SYDVKM.

The TCR originated in a person between 18 and 65 years old who received the Ad26.COV2.S COVID-19 vaccine or a placebo. Sequenced here: peripheral blood, sampled in a trial of Ad26.COV2.S vaccine versus placebo. This rearrangement joins TRBV28 to TRBJ2-1; no reliable D call. The CDR3: CASSLSVEQFF. CDR3 bases: TGTGCCAGCAGTTTATCCGTCGAGCAGTTCTTC.